The entry below describes one T cell receptor beta chain. Its antigen is unknown. There are no base qualities to consult, and no much larger clone falls within one base. TCRbeta CDR3 sequencing was performed on sorted unstimulated T cells and on proliferating T cells recovered from mixed lymphocyte reactions. Fresh whole blood from about 9 HLA-typed healthy donors was used as the source from which PBMCs were isolated. To map where alloreactive clones came from, CD4+ non-regulatory T cells in the unstimulated state were FACS-sorted. Library prep was done by the immunoSEQ multiplex PCR assay. About 9.1 x 10^4 TCR templates per sample were assayed on the deep sequencing platform. Genomic DNA extracted from sorted T cells was used for TCRbeta CDR3 sequencing. The authors' analysis ran thus. Clonal analysis of TCRbeta CDR3 data was done in the R programming language. Alloreactive CD4+ and CD8+ clones were identified by comparing unstimulated samples to CFSE-low samples taken after the reaction. By matching sequences to the repertoires of sorted unstimulated Treg and non-Treg cells, each alloreactive CD4+ clone was assigned a regulatory or non-regulatory origin. In its TCRdb copy, this immuneACCESS table keeps in-frame sequences only and misses some clones. Where compared with another copy, unresolved V genes explain less than half of these, and the others have no known cause. The V and J calls and clone size were taken over from that table, and D and trimming were inferred from the DNA. The sample contains approximately 100,000 clones, roughly 91% of them found a single time. The top ten constitute around 12% of the sample.

Here V drops 9 bases and J drops 7 bases, and the junction holds 6 bases not matched to any gene. From the germline V gene (reference sequence), CDR1 is SGHNT and CDR2 is YYREEE. Including the terminal cysteine and phenylalanine, the CDR3 comprises 12 residues. CDR3 DNA is the only sequence kept; it has 36 bases, read in frame from the first base. The sample belongs to a study of siplizumab effects on memory and regulatory T cells (dated by TCRdb to about 2019). At the level of the whole study: The study examined how the anti-CD2 antibody siplizumab affects alloreactive T-cell subsets in allogeneic mixed lymphocyte reactions built from human PBMCs. Broader findings and caveats from the paper: Of the alloreactive CD4+ clones that could be mapped, the Treg-derived share averaged around 64% with siplizumab compared with about 25% in control reactions. Sequences below about 10^-5 frequency were poorly captured, so only a minor fraction of alloreactive clones could be mapped to unstimulated subsets. Compared with memory T cells, unstimulated naive T cells appeared more diverse, and naive cells seemed to make a substantial contribution to the alloresponse. Whether proliferating Tregs from siplizumab cultures were suppressive was not functionally confirmed. The cumulative frequency of alloreactive sequences traceable to unstimulated CD4+ memory T cells was significantly reduced by siplizumab. Roughly 75-95% of proliferating CD4+ or CD8+ clones could not be assigned a naive or memory phenotype.

Recombination joined TRBV5-4 with TRBJ1-2, with TRBD1 matching 10 junction bases. The sample consisted of non-Treg CD4+ T cells sorted from blood. The sample's cell subset or site label, decoded: FACS-sorted unstimulated CD4+ non-regulatory T cells. The sequence was obtained from a human donor in good health. The CDR3: CAIRQGAAGYTF. The base sequence is TGTGCCATCCGACAGGGGGCGGCTGGCTACACCTTC.